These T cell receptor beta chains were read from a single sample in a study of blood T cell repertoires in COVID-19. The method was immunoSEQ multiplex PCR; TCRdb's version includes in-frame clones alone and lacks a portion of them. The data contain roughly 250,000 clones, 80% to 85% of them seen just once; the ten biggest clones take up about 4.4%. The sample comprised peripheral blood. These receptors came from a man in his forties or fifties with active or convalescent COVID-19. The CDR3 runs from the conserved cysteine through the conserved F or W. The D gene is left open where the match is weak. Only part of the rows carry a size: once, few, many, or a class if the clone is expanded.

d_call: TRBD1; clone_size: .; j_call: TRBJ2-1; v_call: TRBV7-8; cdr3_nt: TGTGCCAGCAGCTTAGGCCCCAGGGGGAGCTCCTACAATGAGCAGTTCTTC; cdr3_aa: CASSLGPRGSSYNEQFF
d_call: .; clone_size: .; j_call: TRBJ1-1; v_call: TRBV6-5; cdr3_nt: TGTGCCAGCAGCCTATCGGCGGCCTCGAACACTGAAGCTTTCTTT; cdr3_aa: CASSLSAASNTEAFF
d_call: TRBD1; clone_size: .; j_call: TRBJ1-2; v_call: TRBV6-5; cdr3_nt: TGTGCCAGCAGTTACCTATCCCAGGGGGCGATGGGCGGCTACACCTTC; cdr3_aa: CASSYLSQGAMGGYTF
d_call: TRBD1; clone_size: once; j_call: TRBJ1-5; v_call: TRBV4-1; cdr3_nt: TGCGCCAGCAGCCAAGACAGGGGGGAGCCCCAGCATTTT; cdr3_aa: CASSQDRGEPQHF
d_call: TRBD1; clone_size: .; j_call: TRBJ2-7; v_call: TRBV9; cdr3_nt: TGTGCCAGCAGCGTAGGGGGGACAGCGAACTCCTACGAGCAGTACTTC; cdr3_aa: CASSVGGTANSYEQYF
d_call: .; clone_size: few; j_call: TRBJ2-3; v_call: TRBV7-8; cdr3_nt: TGTGCCAGCAGCTTAGGTTTTTGGCAGGGGAGCACAGATACGCAGTATTTT; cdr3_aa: CASSLGFWQGSTDTQYF
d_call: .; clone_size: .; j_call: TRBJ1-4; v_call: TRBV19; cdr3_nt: TGTGCCAGTAGTACAAGGGGAGGGGAAAAACTGTTTTTT; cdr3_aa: CASSTRGGEKLFF
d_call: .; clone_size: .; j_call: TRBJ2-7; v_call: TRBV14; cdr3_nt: TGTGCCAGCAGACCGACAGACTCCTACGAGCAGTACTTC; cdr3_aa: CASRPTDSYEQYF
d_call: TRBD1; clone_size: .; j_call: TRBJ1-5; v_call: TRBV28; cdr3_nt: TGTGCCAGCAGACCGGGACAGGGCGTTCAGCCCCAGCATTTT; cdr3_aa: CASRPGQGVQPQHF
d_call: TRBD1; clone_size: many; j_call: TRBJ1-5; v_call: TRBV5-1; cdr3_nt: TGCGCCAGCAGTATAGGGACAGGGGATCAGCCCCAGCATTTT; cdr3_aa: CASSIGTGDQPQHF
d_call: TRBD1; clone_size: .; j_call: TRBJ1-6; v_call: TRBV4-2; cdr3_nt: TGTGCCAGCAGCATCCGGGACAGTGATAGTAATTCACCCCTCCACTTT; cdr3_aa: CASSIRDSDSNSPLHF
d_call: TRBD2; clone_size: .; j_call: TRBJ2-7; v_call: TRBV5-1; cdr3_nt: TGCGCCAGCAGCCCGCTGACTAGCGGGGACGCCTACGAGCAGTACTTC; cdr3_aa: CASSPLTSGDAYEQYF
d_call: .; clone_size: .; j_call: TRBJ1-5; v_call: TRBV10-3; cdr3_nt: TGTGCCATCAGTGAGCGGATCACTCGGGGCAATCAGCCCCAGCATTTT; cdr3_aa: CAISERITRGNQPQHF
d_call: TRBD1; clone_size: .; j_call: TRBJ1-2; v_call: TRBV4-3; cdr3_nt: TGCGCCAGCAGCCAAGACGCGGGACAGACATATGGCTACACCTTC; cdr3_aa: CASSQDAGQTYGYTF
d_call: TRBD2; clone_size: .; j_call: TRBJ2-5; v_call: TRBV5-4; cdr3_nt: TGTGCCAGCAGCTTGCCAAGCGGGGGGTTCTCGGAGACCCAGTACTTC; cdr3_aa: CASSLPSGGFSETQYF
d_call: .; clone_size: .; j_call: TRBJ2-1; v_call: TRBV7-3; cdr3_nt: TGTGCCAGCAGCTTATCAGCGAACAATGAGCAGTTCTTC; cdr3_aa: CASSLSANNEQFF
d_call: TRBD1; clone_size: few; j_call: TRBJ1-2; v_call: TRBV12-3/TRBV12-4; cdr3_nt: TGTGCCAGCAGTTTAACAGGGGGGCATGGCTACACCTTC; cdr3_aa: CASSLTGGHGYTF
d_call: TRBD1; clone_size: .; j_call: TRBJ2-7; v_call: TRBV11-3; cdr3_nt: TGTGCCAGCAGCTTCGAGACAGGGGACCCCTACGAGCAGTACTTC; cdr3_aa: CASSFETGDPYEQYF
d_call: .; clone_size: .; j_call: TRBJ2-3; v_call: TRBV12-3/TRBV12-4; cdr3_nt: TGTGCCAGCAGTTTAACTAGCCCAGCGCAGTATTTT; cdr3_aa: CASSLTSPAQYF
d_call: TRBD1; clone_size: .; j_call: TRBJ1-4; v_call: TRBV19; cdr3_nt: TGTGCCAGTAGTACCCGGACAGGGAATGAAAGACTGTTTTTT; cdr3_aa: CASSTRTGNERLFF
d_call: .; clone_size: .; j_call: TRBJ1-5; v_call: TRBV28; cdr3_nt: TGTGCCAGCACCACCGAGGGGGGGGCTCTGCAGCCCCAGCATTTT; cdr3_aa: CASTTEGGALQPQHF
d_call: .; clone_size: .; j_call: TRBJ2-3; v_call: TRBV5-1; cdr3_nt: TGCGCCAGCAGCCTGGATGGGCTATCATCCACAGATACGCAGTATTTT; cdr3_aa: CASSLDGLSSTDTQYF
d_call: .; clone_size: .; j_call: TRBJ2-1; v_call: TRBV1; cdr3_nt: TGCACCAGCAGCCAAGACATAGGACAGGGCGGAACCTACAATGAGCAGTTCTTC; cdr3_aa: CTSSQDIGQGGTYNEQFF
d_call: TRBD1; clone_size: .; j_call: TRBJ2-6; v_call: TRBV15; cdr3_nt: TGTGCCACCAGTATCATTGGGACAGGCTCTGGGGCCAACGTCCTGACTTTC; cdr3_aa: CATSIIGTGSGANVLTF
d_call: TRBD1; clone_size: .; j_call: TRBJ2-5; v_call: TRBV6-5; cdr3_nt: TGTGCCAGCACGGACAGGGTGGAGACCCAGTACTTC; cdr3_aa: CASTDRVETQYF